In its sample, the clone carrying this TCR beta chain was seen many times. What it binds is unknown. TCRdb reanalysed the PCR reads using MiXCR and keeps one entry per CDR3 protein. The sample has a few hundred thousand distinct CDR3 sequences, around 23% seen once; the top ten hold roughly 0.77%. Sorting selected naive CD8 T cells with a CD8+CD4-CCR7+CD45RA+ phenotype. These data originate in a study of molecular identifiers for immune sequencing clone quantification. Study observations and caveats: Sizes of highly expanded clones could be underestimated through identical TCRs sharing a barcode. Beyond 20 RNA copies, clones held over 97% of effector molecules, compared with under 1% in naive cells. Even with around 1 million naive cells present, spiked Jurkat TCR RNA from one cell was reportedly detectable.

The V and J ends lost 5 bases and 6 bases respectively, with 9 bases between them. The CDR3 spans 12 residues. Germline CDR1 reads SEHNR; CDR2 reads FQNEAQ (reference sequence). This clonotype was sampled from a human donor in good health. Some libraries in this study had Jurkat cell RNA spiked in. The V gene is TRBV7-9, the J gene TRBJ2-3; a weak D match, TRBD1 (6 bases). The sample taken for sequencing was naive CD8+ T cells from blood, with Jurkat cell RNA spiked in. The subset denotes: FACS-sorted CD8+CD4-CCR7+CD45RA+ naive T cells. CDR3 loop: CASSQGPDTQYF. The CDR3 DNA is TGTGCCAGCAGCCAGGGGCCGGATACGCAGTATTTT.